This entry lists 7 T cell receptor beta chains sequenced from one sample in a study of cytomegalovirus exposure and HLA in healthy donors. This table comes from immunoSEQ multiplex PCR, and its TCRdb copy is limited to in-frame clones, with some not included. The data show roughly 200,000 clones, roughly 77% seen once. Material for sequencing was PBMCs. These receptors came from a woman under 40 in good health and CMV-seronegative.

J is TRBJ2-7 and V is TRBV7-2; 9 bases fit TRBD1. V lost 6 bases and J lost 4; bases outside the gene matches: 7. The CDR3 is 14 residues long. Germline V gene sequence: CDR1 SGHTA, CDR2 FQGNSA. The CDR3: CASSLQGAVYEQYF. The CDR3 coding sequence is TGTGCCAGCAGTCTACAGGGGGCCGTGTACGAGCAGTACTTC.

The chain couples TRBV25-1 to TRBJ2-1, with 14 bases that match TRBD2. With V trimmed by 8 bases and J by 7 bases, 7 bases remained unmatched. Germline V gives CDR1 MGHDK, CDR2 SYGVNS. The CDR3 runs to 15 residues. CDR3: CASRATSGRANEQFF. The CDR3 DNA reads as TGTGCCAGCCGCGCGACTAGCGGGAGGGCGAATGAGCAGTTCTTC. Full variable domain (missing parts from reference TRBV25-1 and TRBJ2-1): EADIYQTPRYLVIGTGKKITLECSQTMGHDKMYWYQQDPGMELHLIHYSYGVNSTEKGDLSSESTVSRIRTEHFPLTLESARPSHTSQYLCASRATSGRANEQFFGPGTRLTVL.

This clone was observed once. J is TRBJ2-7 and V is TRBV18, with 8 bases lining up with TRBD1. V was pared by 3 bases and J by 4 bases, with 2 bases of the junction left unmatched. This CDR3 has 13 amino acids. CDR1 is KGHSH, CDR2 LQKENI, per germline. The CDR3 loop reads CASSPRTGYEQYF. Here the CDR3 DNA reads TGTGCCAGCTCACCGCGGACAGGGTACGAGCAGTACTTC. The entire variable domain, with the rest obtained from reference TRBV18 and TRBJ2-7, is as follows: NAGVMQNPRHLVRRRGQEARLRCSPMKGHSHVYWYRQLPEEGLKFMVYLQKENIIDESGMPKERFSAEFPKEGPSILRIQQVVRGDSAAYFCASSPRTGYEQYFGPGTRLTVT.

The chain employs TRBV6-4 and TRBJ2-7; 9 bases map to TRBD2. The length of the CDR3 is 16 residues. Germline loops: CDR1 MRHNA, CDR2 SNTAGT. The V segment lost 8 bases and the J segment 4 bases; nucleotides outside the gene matches: 15. In DNA, the CDR3 is TGTGCCAGCCCCCCGGGAGGAGCGGGGGGTGTTTACGAGCAGTACTTC. Protein: CASPPGGAGGVYEQYF.

The chain has TRBV19 and TRBJ2-3; D uncertain. The ends were cut back, 5 bases at V and 2 bases at J, with 14 bases in the middle. Germline values: CDR1 LNHDA, CDR2 SQIVND (reference sequence). CDR3 length equals 15 residues. CDR3 nucleotides: TGTGCCAGTAGTCGACTTAGCAAATCCACAGATACGCAGTATTTT. Protein: CASSRLSKSTDTQYF.

This clone occurred many times. The V call is TRBV28, the J call TRBJ1-6, with a tentative D call TRBD1 (5 bases). CDR3 length: 16 amino acids. Trimming removed 9 bases at V and 5 bases at J, with 20 bases between. Germline V gene data show CDR1 as MDHEN and CDR2 as SYDVKM. The DNA for the CDR3 is TGTGCCAGTACAAGCATTCAGGGAGGAGATAATTCACCCCTCCACTTT. Amino acid sequence: CASTSIQGGDNSPLHF.

V gene TRBV12-5 combines with J gene TRBJ2-4; TRBD2 matches at 7 bases. There are 15 residues in the CDR3. The V gene end was trimmed by 5 bases and the J gene end by 0 bases; junction bases not matched to a gene: 4. Germline CDR1 reads LGHNT; CDR2 reads FRNRAP. The CDR3 sequence is CASGAGVLAKNIQYF. CDR3 DNA sequence: TGTGCTAGTGGTGCGGGGGTACTAGCCAAAAACATTCAGTACTTC.